The 11 T cell receptor beta chains listed next were all sequenced from one sample in a study of Tregs in tolerant kidney transplant recipients (dated by TCRdb to the late 2010s). Library preparation was by the immunoSEQ multiplex PCR assay. TCRdb took over this immuneACCESS table, retaining in-frame rearrangements with V and J assigned. Such tables are incomplete; in checked studies, under half of the missing clones stem from an unresolved V gene, and the remainder is unexplained. The sample yields roughly 16,000 clones; roughly 77% were counted once. Approximately 1.9% of the sample rests with the top ten. This specimen's time point label, per the study, means: blood sample drawn before combined kidney and bone marrow transplant. This material consisted of Tregs from blood, taken before the transplant. These receptors all come from a human donor who received a combined kidney and bone marrow transplant.

The chain joins TRBV10-3 to TRBJ1-1; the D is unclear. The CDR3 runs to 13 residues. The V and J ends lost 7 bases and 0 bases respectively, with 9 bases between them. Per germline, CDR1 ENHRY and CDR2 SYGVKD. CDR3 sequence: CAITREMNTEAFF. CDR3 in DNA: TGTGCCATCACTAGGGAGATGAACACTGAAGCTTTCTTT.

As for this clone: The germline gene is not matched at one end of the junction; a read error may be the cause. The chain carries TRBV11-2 and TRBJ2-3; tentative D call: TRBD1 (6 bases). The CDR3 extends over 12 amino acids. Germline assignment: CDR1 SGHAT and CDR2 FQNNGV. Here the CDR3 reads CASSLDRDTQYF. CDR3 DNA sequence: TGTGCCAGCAGCCTAGACAGGGATACGCAGTATTTT. The variable domain in full, with the rest retrieved from reference TRBV11-2 and TRBJ2-3, is EAGVAQSPRYKIIEKRQSVAFWCNPISGHATLYWYQQILGQGPKLLIQFQNNGVVDDSQLPKDRFSAERLKGVDSTLKIQPAKLEDSAVYLCASSLDRDTQYFGPGTRLTVL.

This chain uses TRBV5-6 with TRBJ2-7; D unresolved. Looked up from germline, CDR1 is SGHDT and CDR2 is YYEEEE. Trimming removed 1 base from V and 0 bases from J, with 5 bases in between. This CDR3 region has 13 residues. The chain's CDR3 is CASSLYPSYEQYF. DNA of the CDR3: TGTGCCAGCAGCTTGTATCCCTCCTACGAGCAGTACTTC.

The V and J genes are TRBV6-1 and TRBJ1-5; 9 bases map to TRBD1. Germline assignment: CDR1 MNHNS and CDR2 SASEGT. With V trimmed by 7 bases and J by 5 bases, 9 bases remained unmatched. The CDR3 has 15 amino acids. The CDR3 coding sequence is TGTGCCAGCACCAGGACAGGGGAATCGCATCAGCCCCAGCATTTT. This encodes CASTRTGESHQPQHF.

This clone occurred once. The V and J genes are TRBV6-6 and TRBJ2-7; 7 bases are a match to TRBD2. Unmatched junction bases numbered 7, after V lost 4 bases and J lost 1 base. The CDR3 is made up of 15 amino acids. Germline loops: CDR1 MNHNY, CDR2 SVGAGI (reference sequence). The CDR3 region has the DNA TGTGCCAGCAGTTCCTTACGGGGGGTTTCCTACGAGCAGTACTTC. Translation: CASSSLRGVSYEQYF.

This clone has just a few counts. The chain uses TRBV2 and TRBJ2-7; the D gene is possibly TRBD2 (6 bases). The length of the CDR3 is 14 residues. The germline CDR1 and CDR2 sequences are SNHLY and FYNNEI. V was clipped by 4 bases and J by 3 bases, with 13 bases between them. The CDR3 nucleotides read TGTGCCAGCAGTGGGGGGGACTCCCGCTACGAGCAGTACTTC. Amino acids: CASSGGDSRYEQYF. The complete variable domain, with remaining parts taken from reference TRBV2 and TRBJ2-7, reads EPEVTQTPSHQVTQMGQEVILRCVPISNHLYFYWYRQILGQKVEFLVSFYNNEISEKSEIFDDQFSVERPDGSNFTLKIRSTKLEDSAMYFCASSGGDSRYEQYFGPGTRLTVT.

Here the CDR3 reads CASSPAPGSEKLFF. CDR3 nucleotide sequence: TGCGCCAGCAGCCCGGCCCCAGGTTCCGAAAAACTGTTTTTT. This rearrangement joins TRBV5-1 to TRBJ1-4; D not resolved. V was pared by 4 bases and J by 8 bases, with 15 bases between. The CDR3 loop spans 14 amino acids. Germline CDR1 is SGHRS and CDR2 is YFSETQ.

This clone is a singleton in its sample. The V call is TRBV10-3, the J call TRBJ1-5; D gene ambiguous. CDR1 is ENHRY and CDR2 is SYGVKD in the germline V gene. With 0 bases removed from V and 6 bases from J, the gap between germline ends came to 15 bases. The CDR3 totals 16 residues. CDR3 sequence: CAISESAGRGGQPQHF. The CDR3 bases are TGTGCCATCAGTGAGTCGGCAGGCCGGGGTGGTCAGCCCCAGCATTTT.

This clone occurred a few times. CDR3 amino acids: CASSERGGQPFYGYTF. Here the CDR3 DNA reads TGTGCCAGCAGTGAAAGGGGCGGCCAACCCTTCTATGGCTACACCTTC. The chain recombines TRBV2 with TRBJ1-2, with D possibly matching TRBD1 (5 bases). The germline CDR1 and CDR2 sequences are SNHLY and FYNNEI. Trimming left V 2 bases short and J 4 bases short, with 17 bases between. The CDR3 has 16 residues.

The V and J genes are TRBV4-1 and TRBJ2-1; 10 bases are shared with TRBD2. Per germline, CDR1 MGHRA and CDR2 YSYEKL. V shed 3 bases, J shed 8 bases, and the junction held 16 bases outside the gene matches. CDR3 length: 18 residues. The CDR3 is CASSQETPSGGRLHEQFF. Written as DNA, the CDR3 is TGCGCCAGCAGCCAGGAGACACCTAGCGGGGGTAGGTTGCATGAGCAGTTCTTC.

The V gene is TRBV2, the J gene TRBJ1-4; TRBD1 agrees at 11 bases. This CDR3 has 14 amino acids. Germline V CDR1 and CDR2: SNHLY, FYNNEI. The ends lost 7 bases at V and 3 bases at J; junction bases unmatched: 1. CDR3 residues: CASTGQGANEKLFF. CDR3 nucleotide sequence: TGTGCCAGCACGGGACAGGGGGCTAATGAAAAACTGTTTTTT.